This TCR beta chain was recorded in a study of T cell responses to AZD1222 COVID-19 vaccine. Sequencing was performed with immunoSEQ multiplex PCR; in TCRdb, only in-frame clones are kept and a portion is missing. Here the sample spans 120,000 or so clones, roughly 89% being singletons. The table lists this clone with a count of one. Its specificity is not known. V was pared by 6 bases and J by 10 bases, with 12 bases between. The CDR3 runs to 11 residues. Germline V CDR1 and CDR2: MNHEY, SMNVEV (reference sequence). Findings and caveats of the study: Recipients of two AZD1222 doses showed rising Spike-specific TCR breadth and depth. White British donors predominated, females outnumbered males, and clonal diversity was possibly underestimated. Spike was spanned by vaccine-associated CD4 TCRs, which were dominant at 160-218 and 743-854.

This material consisted of peripheral blood, taken on day 0 of MenACWY control vaccination. The chain links TRBV27 to TRBJ1-2, with no clear D. The origin of this receptor is an adult in good health. The CDR3 nucleotides read TGTGCCAGCAGGGTTCACGCAAACTACACCTTC. Its translation is CASRVHANYTF.